The source of this T cell receptor beta chain is a study of blood T cell repertoires in COVID-19. Germline V gene sequence: CDR1 MDHEN, CDR2 SYDVKM. V was pared by 3 bases and J by 4 bases, with 16 bases between. The CDR3 has 16 residues. Clones were sequenced by immunoSEQ multiplex PCR, and TCRdb holds only the in-frame ones, with some missing. Of about 320,000 clones listed, 89% were seen once; the top ten hold roughly 5%. The sequence was collected from a man aged 60 to 75 who had recovered from COVID-19. The chain links TRBV28 to TRBJ1-5; D is uncertain. The sequenced material came from PBMCs or T cells enriched from blood (not recorded which). The CDR3 is CASSFMSGVRNQPQHF. CDR3 in DNA: TGTGCCAGCAGTTTCATGAGCGGGGTCAGGAATCAGCCCCAGCATTTT.